A selection of T cell receptor beta chains follows, all from one sample in a study of blood T cell repertoires in COVID-19. Only in-frame clones appear in the TCRdb table, and some are missing; sequencing was by immunoSEQ multiplex PCR. The sample gives under 85,000 clones, approximately 91% of which show up once; less than 15% is in the top ten. The sample was peripheral blood. The receptors stem from a man aged 65 to 79 with active or convalescent COVID-19. CDR3s include the opening cysteine and the closing phenylalanine or tryptophan. The D gene is left open where the match is weak. The size field is filled for only some rows; it gives once, few, many or a size class.

TRBV7-9	.	.	TRBJ1-5	TGTGCCAGCAGCCCCGCCGCCCAGGGAGGTAATCAGCCCCAGCATTTT	CASSPAAQGGNQPQHF
TRBV6-5	.	TRBD1	TRBJ2-1	TGTGCCAGCGACAGGGGGCGAACGAATGAGCAGTTCTTC	CASDRGRTNEQFF
TRBV5-4	.	TRBD1	TRBJ2-3	TGTGCCAGCAGCTCCGGACAGGACGAACCATCAGATACGCAGTATTTT	CASSSGQDEPSDTQYF
TRBV25-1	few	.	TRBJ1-1	TGTGCCAGCAGAAGGGGAACTGAAGCTTTCTTT	CASRRGTEAFF
TRBV15	.	TRBD1	TRBJ1-5	TGTGCCACCAGCATCGACAGGGGGCACCAGCCCCAGCATTTT	CATSIDRGHQPQHF
TRBV4-2	.	.	TRBJ2-7	TGTGCCAGCAGCCATCTGGGAAAACCAAACGGGAACGAGCAGTACTTC	CASSHLGKPNGNEQYF
TRBV5-1	.	TRBD1	TRBJ1-5	TGCGCCAGCAGCTTGGACGGACAGGGGGACCCCCAGCATTTT	CASSLDGQGDPQHF
TRBV11-2	.	TRBD1	TRBJ1-2	TGTGCCAGCGGGCGACAGGGTCGGGCTAACTATGGCTACACCTTC	CASGRQGRANYGYTF
TRBV3-1/TRBV3-2	.	.	TRBJ1-5	TGTGCCAGCAGCCGGGGGGAAACTCAGCCCCAGCATTTT	CASSRGETQPQHF
TRBV21-1	.	.	TRBJ2-1	TGTGCCAGCAGCAAAGTGTACAGGGGGGGTCTGGTGCCAAGTTACAATGAGCAGTTCTTC	CASSKVYRGGLVPSYNEQFF
TRBV7-7	.	TRBD1	TRBJ2-3	TGTGCCAGCAGCCCCTTGACCGGGACAGGGGGCAAGACGACAGATACGCAGTATTTT	CASSPLTGTGGKTTDTQYF
TRBV7-9	.	.	TRBJ1-4	TGTGCCAGCAGCTTAACAGGGCGAGGGACTAATGAAAAACTGTTTTTT	CASSLTGRGTNEKLFF
TRBV28	.	.	TRBJ1-2	TGTGCCAGCAGCAAGGGAGGGGCCGGCGGAGGCTACACCTTC	CASSKGGAGGGYTF
TRBV2	.	.	TRBJ1-1	TGTGCCAGCAGGGGTGCGAAGACAGGGAACACTGAAGCTTTCTTT	CASRGAKTGNTEAFF
TRBV6-2/TRBV6-3	.	TRBD2	TRBJ2-1	TGTGCCAGCAGCGACGAGGCTAGCGGGTGGAATGAGCAGTTCTTC	CASSDEASGWNEQFF
TRBV14	once	.	TRBJ1-2	TGTGCCAGCAGCCTCCGGGGTCTATCCTATGGCTACACCTTC	CASSLRGLSYGYTF
TRBV10-3	once	.	TRBJ1-1	TGTGCCATCAGTGAGGGGAGACTTCTGAACACTGAAGCTTTCTTT	CAISEGRLLNTEAFF
TRBV3-1/TRBV3-2	.	.	TRBJ1-6	TGTGCCAGCAGCCAAGAGTGGCGGGCCACGCTCCACTTT	CASSQEWRATLHF
TRBV2	.	.	TRBJ1-1	TGTGCCAGCAGTGTCGTCGGGGTGGGGAATGAAGCTTTCTTT	CASSVVGVGNEAFF
TRBV18	.	.	TRBJ1-2	TGTGCCAGCTCACCACTTGCGGGGGCCGACCACTATGGCTACACCTTC	CASSPLAGADHYGYTF
TRBV4-3	once	TRBD1	TRBJ1-2	TGCGCCAGCAGCCAAACCGGACAGGGCCGGGGCTACACCTTC	CASSQTGQGRGYTF
TRBV3-1/TRBV3-2	.	.	TRBJ1-2	TGTGCCAGCAGCCAGGCTTCGGCAGGAAACTATGGCTACACCTTC	CASSQASAGNYGYTF
TRBV19	.	.	TRBJ1-1	TGTGCCAGTAGTCAGGGAGGGGGGGCCACTGAAGCTTTCTTT	CASSQGGGATEAFF
TRBV15	once	.	TRBJ1-6	TGTGCCACCAGCAGAGATCCGCAGGGTAATTCACCCCTCCACTTT	CATSRDPQGNSPLHF
TRBV15	.	TRBD2	TRBJ2-3	TGTGCCACCAGCGTCGGGGGGGCTGGCACAGATACGCAGTATTTT	CATSVGGAGTDTQYF
TRBV6-2/TRBV6-3	.	.	TRBJ1-1	TGTGCCAGCAGTTACTCGACCGGGGAAGCTCGCACTGAAGCTTTCTTT	CASSYSTGEARTEAFF
TRBV5-1	.	TRBD1	TRBJ2-1	TGCGCCAGCGAGAGGGGGCAAAGCTCCTACAATGAGCAGTTCTTC	CASERGQSSYNEQFF
TRBV11-3	.	TRBD1	TRBJ1-1	TGTGCCAGCAGCCCCCGACAGGGTTTGAGCACTGAAGCTTTCTTT	CASSPRQGLSTEAFF
TRBV18	.	.	TRBJ1-4	TGTGCCAGCTCACCAATCATGACAGTGGGCGAAAAACTGTTTTTT	CASSPIMTVGEKLFF
TRBV9	.	TRBD2	TRBJ2-7	TGTGCCAGCAGCCCCGGCAGCGGGACGGCCAGCCTAGAGCAGTACTTC	CASSPGSGTASLEQYF
TRBV7-8	.	.	TRBJ1-5	TGTGCCAGCAGCTTAGAAGGGAGTCAGCCCCAGCATTTT	CASSLEGSQPQHF
TRBV5-5	.	.	TRBJ1-2	TGTGCCAGCAGCTTGTTTATGCAGGGTGATTATGGCTACACCTTC	CASSLFMQGDYGYTF
TRBV27	.	.	TRBJ1-1	TGTGCCAGCAGTTTCTCACAGCGGGACACTGAAGCTTTCTTT	CASSFSQRDTEAFF
TRBV4-2	few	.	TRBJ1-2	TGTGCCAGCAGCCAAGAAGACCGTGGGCTTGTCTATGGCTACACCTTC	CASSQEDRGLVYGYTF
TRBV7-9	.	TRBD2	TRBJ2-3	TGTGCCAGCAGCCTGGGACTAGTCAGCGGTGATACGCAGTATTTT	CASSLGLVSGDTQYF
TRBV14	.	.	TRBJ1-1	TGTGCCAGCAGCCAAGATCCCCGCGGTAACACTGAAGCTTTCTTT	CASSQDPRGNTEAFF
TRBV18	.	TRBD1	TRBJ1-1	TGTGCCAGCTCACCACCGGGACAGGGGGATTTGAACACTGAAGCTTTCTTT	CASSPPGQGDLNTEAFF
TRBV7-9	.	.	TRBJ1-4	TGTGCCAGCAGCCTACTGGAGGCACGGGATGAAAAACTGTTTTTT	CASSLLEARDEKLFF
TRBV27	.	.	TRBJ1-6	TGTGCCAGCAGTCAAGGGAGCCCTGGGAGGTCACCCCTCCACTTT	CASSQGSPGRSPLHF
TRBV20-1	.	.	TRBJ1-6	TGCAGTGCTAGTGACACCTTGTTGGCAGGGGCTTACTCACCCCTCCACTTT	CSASDTLLAGAYSPLHF
TRBV10-3	.	TRBD2	TRBJ2-3	TGTGCCATCAGTGAGCCCGCCGGACTAGCGGGGGACACAGATACGCAGTATTTT	CAISEPAGLAGDTDTQYF
TRBV15	.	.	TRBJ1-3	TGTGCCACCAGCCGATCCAAGACAGTTTCCTCTGGAAACACCATATATTTT	CATSRSKTVSSGNTIYF
TRBV23-1	.	TRBD1	TRBJ1-5	TGCGCCAGCAGTCAACCCGACAGGGCCTATAGCAATCAGCCCCAGCATTTT	CASSQPDRAYSNQPQHF
TRBV2	.	TRBD1	TRBJ2-5	TGTGCCTCGACAGGGGGAGCGGGGGAGACCCAGTACTTC	CASTGGAGETQYF
TRBV9	once	TRBD1	TRBJ1-2	TGTGCCAGCAGCGGGACGACCGGGACAGGGGAGAGCGGCTACACCTTC	CASSGTTGTGESGYTF
TRBV18	.	.	TRBJ1-3	TGTGCCAGCTCACCTTTTCTAACAGAAGGAAACACCATATATTTT	CASSPFLTEGNTIYF
TRBV6-1	.	.	TRBJ1-5	TGTGCCAGCAGTGAAGCCCTTAACCAACGGTCCGGGCATTTT	CASSEALNQRSGHF
TRBV6-6	.	.	TRBJ1-6	TGTGCCAGCAGTTACCCAGGGGATTCACCCCTCCACTTT	CASSYPGDSPLHF
TRBV27	.	.	TRBJ2-7	TGTGCCAGCAGTTTATTTGCAGGGGGGTACGAGCAGTACTTC	CASSLFAGGYEQYF
TRBV6-2/TRBV6-3	.	TRBD1	TRBJ1-5	TGTGCCAGCAGTATACAGGGGACCAATCAGCCCCAGCATTTT	CASSIQGTNQPQHF